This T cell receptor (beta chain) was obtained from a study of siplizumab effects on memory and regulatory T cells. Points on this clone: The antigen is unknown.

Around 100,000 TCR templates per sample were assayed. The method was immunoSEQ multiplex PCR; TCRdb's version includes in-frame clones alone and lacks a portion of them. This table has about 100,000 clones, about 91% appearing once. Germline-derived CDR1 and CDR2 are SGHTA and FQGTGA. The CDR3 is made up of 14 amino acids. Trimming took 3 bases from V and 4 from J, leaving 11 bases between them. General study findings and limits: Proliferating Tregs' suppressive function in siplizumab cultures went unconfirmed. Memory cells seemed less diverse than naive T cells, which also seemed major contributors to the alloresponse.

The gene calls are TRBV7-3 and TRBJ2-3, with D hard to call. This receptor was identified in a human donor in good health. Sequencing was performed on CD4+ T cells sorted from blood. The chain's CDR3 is CASSLERSADTQYF. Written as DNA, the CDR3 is TGTGCCAGCAGCTTGGAAAGAAGCGCAGATACGCAGTATTTT.